One sample yielded the 15 T cell receptor beta chains listed below, sequenced in a study of shared clonotypes between healthy human individuals. Here immunoSEQ multiplex PCR was the method, and the copy in TCRdb shows in-frame clones only, minus some. The sample carries some 350,000 clones, about 74% recorded once. The sequenced material came from memory CD4+ T cells sorted from blood. Noted subset: CD45RA-negative fraction. These receptors all come from a man aged 25 to 45 in good health.

The chain employs TRBV6-1 and TRBJ2-6; no reliable D call. With 5 bases removed from V and 4 bases from J, the gap between germline ends came to 6 bases. Germline V CDR1 and CDR2: MNHNS, SASEGT. The CDR3 totals 13 residues. The CDR3 DNA reads TGTGCCAGCAGTTTCTCCGGGGCCAACGTCCTGACTTTC. Amino acids: CASSFSGANVLTF.

The V call is TRBV6-5, the J call TRBJ2-2; D call uncertain. This CDR3 has 12 amino acids. CDR1 is MNHEY and CDR2 is SVGAGI in the germline V gene. The ends were cut back, 11 bases at V and 5 bases at J, with 12 bases in the middle. The CDR3 sequence is CAAVSPTGELFF. CDR3 coding DNA: TGTGCCGCGGTTAGCCCTACCGGGGAGCTGTTTTTT.

The V gene is TRBV19, the J gene TRBJ1-1, with D perhaps TRBD1 (6 bases). This CDR3 has 12 residues. Deletions cut 4 bases from V and 8 bases from J, with 11 bases between. CDR1 is LNHDA and CDR2 is SQIVND in the germline V gene (reference sequence). CDR3 amino acids: CASSNRQAEAFF. The CDR3 nucleotides are TGTGCCAGTAGTAATCGACAGGCCGAAGCTTTCTTT.

V and J are TRBV7-6 and TRBJ1-1, with 9 bases that match TRBD1. J gave up 1 base and V 5 bases, and 2 bases lay outside the gene matches. This CDR3 spans 14 amino acids. CDR1 is SGHVS, CDR2 FNYEAQ, per germline. CDR3 bases: TGTGCCAGCAGCCGGGGACAGGGGAACACTGAAGCTTTCTTT. Its protein is CASSRGQGNTEAFF.

The genes are TRBV6-1 and TRBJ2-1; maybe TRBD1 (7 bases). Between the trimmed V and J ends, which lost 6 bases and 1 base, there was a span of 13 bases. CDR1 is MNHNS and CDR2 is SASEGT in the germline V gene. CDR3 length: 15 amino acids. CDR3 coding DNA: TGTGCCAGCAGCAGGGACAGCGGGTCCTACAATGAGCAGTTCTTC. Translation: CASSRDSGSYNEQFF.

The chain employs TRBV10-3 and TRBJ2-3, with D tentatively TRBD1 (6 bases). CDR3 size: 14 residues. V gave up 0 bases and J gave up 6 bases, with 10 bases separating them. Germline V gene lookup returns CDR1 ENHRY and CDR2 SYGVKD. CDR3 amino acids: CAISESTGVDTQYF. Here the CDR3 DNA reads TGTGCCATCAGTGAGTCGACAGGAGTGGATACGCAGTATTTT.

V usage is TRBV12-5 and J usage is TRBJ1-2, with D tentatively TRBD1 (6 bases). CDR3 length equals 13 residues. CDR1 and CDR2 from the germline V gene are LGHNT and FRNRAP. The V and J ends lost 6 bases and 3 bases respectively, with 11 bases between them. CDR3 sequence reads: CASGWDIHYGYTF. The CDR3 DNA reads TGTGCTAGTGGCTGGGACATCCACTATGGCTACACCTTC.

V gene TRBV29-1 combines with J gene TRBJ2-3; 7 nucleotides line up with TRBD1. Germline V gene lookup returns CDR1 SQVTM and CDR2 ANQGSEA. Trimming at V came to 7 bases and at J to 3 bases, leaving 10 bases not matched to a gene. There are 14 residues in the CDR3. The CDR3 DNA sequence: TGCAGCGAAATAGGGGCAGGGGGTACAGATACGCAGTATTTT. Translating gives CSEIGAGGTDTQYF.

The table lists this clone with a count of one. The chain has TRBV27 and TRBJ2-7; no reliable D call. Trimming left V 3 bases short and J 0 bases short, with 6 bases between. CDR1 is MNHEY, CDR2 SMNVEV, per germline (reference sequence). This CDR3 comprises 13 residues. The CDR3 DNA reads as TGTGCCAGCAGTTTTTCGGGCTCCTACGAGCAGTACTTC. Encoded protein: CASSFSGSYEQYF.

The chain links TRBV18 to TRBJ2-7, with TRBD2 identical over 8 bases. The CDR3 has 18 amino acids. From germline, CDR1 is KGHSH and CDR2 LQKENI. The junction had 15 bases not matched to a gene; V was cut back by 4 bases and J by 1 base. CDR3 sequence: CASSRDHGGLAGSYEQYF. CDR3 in DNA: TGTGCCAGCTCACGAGACCACGGTGGGCTAGCGGGTTCCTACGAGCAGTACTTC. Full variable domain (outside the CDR3, taken from reference TRBV18 and TRBJ2-7): NAGVMQNPRHLVRRRGQEARLRCSPMKGHSHVYWYRQLPEEGLKFMVYLQKENIIDESGMPKERFSAEFPKEGPSILRIQQVVRGDSAAYFCASSRDHGGLAGSYEQYFGPGTRLTVT.

The chain has TRBV5-1 and TRBJ2-7, with TRBD2 matching 8 bases. The CDR3 sequence is 14 residues long. Germline-derived CDR1 and CDR2 are SGHRS and YFSETQ. V shed 1 base, J shed 4 bases, and the junction held 4 bases outside the gene matches. The CDR3 protein is CASSLSSGPYEQYF. CDR3 DNA sequence: TGCGCCAGCAGCTTGTCTAGCGGGCCTTACGAGCAGTACTTC.

The chain joins TRBV11-2 to TRBJ2-7, with D maybe TRBD2 (5 bases). V lost 6 bases, J lost 3 bases, and 12 bases lay in between. Looked up from germline, CDR1 is SGHAT and CDR2 is FQNNGV. The CDR3 is made up of 13 amino acids. Here the CDR3 reads CASSLWGDYEQYF. The CDR3 coding sequence is TGTGCCAGCAGTTTGTGGGGAGACTACGAGCAGTACTTC. Combining the CDR3 with reference TRBV11-2 and TRBJ2-7 gives the whole variable domain EAGVAQSPRYKIIEKRQSVAFWCNPISGHATLYWYQQILGQGPKLLIQFQNNGVVDDSQLPKDRFSAERLKGVDSTLKIQPAKLEDSAVYLCASSLWGDYEQYFGPGTRLTVT.

The chain combines TRBV6-6 with TRBJ2-4; D tentatively reads TRBD1 or TRBD2 (5 bases each). CDR1 is MNHNY, CDR2 SVGAGI, per germline (reference sequence). This CDR3 region has 15 residues. The V and J ends lost 8 bases and 3 bases respectively, with 17 bases between them. The CDR3 DNA sequence: TGTGCCAGCCGCCGGGGACGACAAGACAAAAACATTCAGTACTTC. It specifies CASRRGRQDKNIQYF.

The CDR3 bases are TGTGCCAGTAGTATAGCCATTACAGGGGGCCGGGGCAATGAGCAGTTCTTC. Translating it yields CASSIAITGGRGNEQFF. The V gene is TRBV19, the J gene TRBJ2-1; 9 bases agree with TRBD1. The germline gives CDR1 LNHDA, CDR2 SQIVND (reference sequence). The ends lost 1 base at V and 6 bases at J; junction bases unmatched: 10. CDR3 length equals 17 residues.

This clone has more than one count but fewer than ten. The chain is built from TRBV5-4 and TRBJ2-3; tentative D call: TRBD1 (6 bases). The CDR3 is made up of 15 amino acids. The germline V gene encodes CDR1 SGHNT and CDR2 YYREEE (reference sequence). Trimming took off 4 bases at V and 4 bases at J, with 16 bases between the two ends. The CDR3: CASSPERDKSDTQYF. CDR3 in DNA: TGTGCCAGCAGCCCAGAGAGGGACAAGTCAGATACGCAGTATTTT. Variable domain in full (rest from reference TRBV5-4 and TRBJ2-3): ETGVTQSPTHLIKTRGQQVTLRCSSQSGHNTVSWYQQALGQGPQFIFQYYREEENGRGNFPPRFSGLQFPNYSSELNVNALELDDSALYLCASSPERDKSDTQYFGPGTRLTVL.